The 19 T cell receptor beta chains listed next were all sequenced from one sample in a study of T cells in Graves' hyperthyroidism and ophthalmopathy (dated by TCRdb to between 2018 and 2020). Library construction relied on multiplex PCR. The data were produced on an Illumina HiSeq 2000. The TCR beta CDR3 regions were amplified from RNA transcripts. For the first round of RT-PCR on the TCR CDR3, the HTBI primer set was used together with the Qiagen OneStep RT-PCR kit. The public reads were run again by TCRdb, first through fastp at Q25 and then through MiXCR, and only productive beta chains were kept. Rows are combined by CDR3 protein, so each entry shows the most common genes and DNA. This sample has approximately 600,000 distinct CDR3 sequences in its table, and around 21% of those were observed once. 30% to 40% of the sample goes to the ten largest clones. The sample consisted of blood. Receptor source: a man aged 30-40 years with Graves' ophthalmopathy.

This chain uses TRBV4-2 with TRBJ2-7; no firm D call. There are 15 residues in the CDR3. V lost 1 base and J 3 bases, leaving 13 bases between the germline ends. Germline CDR1 is LGHNA and CDR2 is YNFKEQ. The CDR3 region is CASSQGEEIGYEQYF. CDR3 in DNA: TGTGCCAGCAGCCAAGGAGAGGAGATTGGCTACGAGCAGTACTTC.

The sample holds a few counts of this clonotype. V and J are TRBV20-1 and TRBJ1-2, with 8 bases fitting TRBD1. Germline trimming cut 6 bases from V and 7 bases from J; bases unmatched to any gene: 10. The CDR3 is made up of 13 amino acids. Germline CDR1 is DFQATT and CDR2 is SNEGSKA (reference sequence). In DNA form, the CDR3 reads TGCAGTGCCACCTCTTCAGGGGGCAGTGGCTACACCTTC. Protein sequence: CSATSSGGSGYTF.

The CDR3 region is CASSLTQSSYEQYF. The CDR3, as DNA: TGTGCCAGCAGTTTAACCCAGAGCTCCTACGAGCAGTACTTC. This chain joins TRBV27 and TRBJ2-7; D ambiguous. Germline V gene sequence: CDR1 MNHEY, CDR2 SMNVEV (reference sequence). The CDR3 length is 14 residues. The V end lost 2 bases, the J end lost 0 bases, and 8 bases lay between the germline ends.

The rearrangement uses TRBV6-1 and TRBJ2-3; 7 bases align to TRBD1. J gave up 4 bases and V 6 bases, and 7 bases lay outside the gene matches. The germline V gene encodes CDR1 MNHNS and CDR2 SASEGT. CDR3 length: 14 amino acids. The CDR3 sequence is CASSDDRVADTQYF. The CDR3 DNA is TGTGCCAGCAGCGACGACAGGGTGGCAGATACGCAGTATTTT.

This clonotype showed up just once. V usage is TRBV2 and J usage is TRBJ2-7; possibly TRBD2 for D (5 bases). Looked up from germline, CDR1 is SNHLY and CDR2 is FYNNEI. This CDR3 is built from 16 residues. Trimming stripped 9 bases from V and 0 bases from J, with 21 bases between. As DNA, the CDR3 is TGTGCCAGAGAAGGTGTGGCGGGCAGGAACTCCTACGAGCAGTACTTC. Translation gives CAREGVAGRNSYEQYF.

This clonotype was seen only a few times. The chain uses TRBV20-1 and TRBJ1-2; 7 bases line up with TRBD1. This CDR3 spans 12 amino acids. Germline CDR1 DFQATT, CDR2 SNEGSKA (reference sequence). The junction had 6 bases not matched to a gene; V was cut back by 4 bases and J by 7 bases. The CDR3 bases are TGCAGTGCTATAAACAGGGGCGGTGGCTACACCTTC. Its protein product is CSAINRGGGYTF.

This clonotype has more than one count but fewer than ten. V gene TRBV20-1 combines with J gene TRBJ1-1, with TRBD1 as a possible D gene (5 bases). The CDR3 loop spans 14 amino acids. Trimming took off 5 bases at V and 1 base at J, with 14 bases between the two ends. Germline CDR1 and CDR2: DFQATT and SNEGSKA (reference sequence). The CDR3 loop is CSAPPADRNTEAFF. DNA of the CDR3: TGCAGTGCTCCCCCCGCAGACAGGAACACTGAAGCTTTCTTT.

The rearrangement links TRBV5-1 to TRBJ2-2, with D possibly matching TRBD2 (6 bases). Germline CDR1 reads SGHRS; CDR2 reads YFSETQ. V lost 0 bases to trimming and J lost 1 base, with 10 bases between them. CDR3 length: 16 residues. The CDR3 sequence is CASSLDGGKNTGELFF. As DNA, the CDR3 is TGCGCCAGCAGCTTGGATGGCGGGAAGAACACCGGGGAGCTGTTTTTT. The whole variable domain, filled in from reference TRBV5-1 and TRBJ2-2, reads KAGVTQTPRYLIKTRGQQVTLSCSPISGHRSVSWYQQTPGQGLQFLFEYFSETQRNKGNFPGRFSGRQFSNSRSEMNVSTLELGDSALYLCASSLDGGKNTGELFFGEGSRLTVL.

The chain employs TRBV27 and TRBJ2-1, with D perhaps TRBD1 or TRBD2 (6 bases each). The CDR3 runs 13 residues. In germline, CDR1 is MNHEY, CDR2 SMNVEV (reference sequence). V was pared by 5 bases and J by 10 bases, with 15 bases between. The CDR3 sequence: CASSKMGGREQFF. The CDR3 DNA follows: TGTGCCAGCAGTAAGATGGGGGGCAGGGAGCAGTTCTTC.

This clonotype was recorded at least ten times. CDR3 bases: TGTGCCAGCAGTTTATTCGGAGAGGAGGGCTACGAGCAGTACTTC. This sequence encodes CASSLFGEEGYEQYF. V usage is TRBV28 and J usage is TRBJ2-7; D perhaps matches TRBD2 (6 bases). The CDR3 totals 15 residues. Germline V gene data show CDR1 as MDHEN and CDR2 as SYDVKM. V was pared by 1 base and J by 3 bases, with 13 bases between.

CDR3 amino acids: CSVLTGGAYEQYF. DNA of the CDR3: TGCAGCGTTCTAACGGGAGGCGCCTACGAGCAGTACTTC. This chain uses TRBV29-1 with TRBJ2-7, with TRBD2 identical over 7 bases. CDR1 and CDR2 (germline): SQVTM, ANQGSEA. The CDR3 extends over 13 amino acids. The junction had 6 bases not matched to a gene; V was cut back by 5 bases and J by 2 bases.

This clonotype was seen more than once but under ten times. DNA for the CDR3: TGTGCCTGGAGTGTACAGCGGGGGAACACAGATACGCAGTATTTT. Translated, it gives CAWSVQRGNTDTQYF. This rearrangement joins TRBV30 to TRBJ2-3; 8 bases match TRBD2. The V gene end was trimmed by 0 bases and the J gene end by 2 bases; junction bases not matched to a gene: 4. In germline, CDR1 is GTSNPN, CDR2 SVGIG (reference sequence). The length of the CDR3 is 15 residues. Filled out from reference TRBV30 and TRBJ2-3, the complete variable domain reads SQTIHQWPATLVQPVGSPLSLECTVEGTSNPNLYWYRQAAGRGLQLLFYSVGIGQISSEVPQNLSASRPQDRQFILSSKKLLLSDSGFYLCAWSVQRGNTDTQYFGPGTRLTVL.

In its sample, this clonotype was seen many times. The gene calls are TRBV20-1 and TRBJ2-5, with D unclear. The CDR3 totals 14 residues. V lost 5 bases and J 5 bases, leaving 18 bases between the germline ends. Per the germline V gene, CDR1 is DFQATT and CDR2 is SNEGSKA (reference sequence). CDR3 bases: TGCAGTGCTCCACCGGGCCAAAAAGGGGAGACCCAGTACTTC. It codes for CSAPPGQKGETQYF.

This clonotype was counted ten times or more. The CDR3 DNA is TGCGCCAGCAGCTTGATAGCGGCTAGCGGGAACAATGAGCAGTTCTTC. Its translation: CASSLIAASGNNEQFF. This chain joins TRBV5-1 and TRBJ2-1; 9 bases map to TRBD2. CDR1 SGHRS and CDR2 YFSETQ come from the germline V gene. The trim removed 1 base at V and 5 bases at J, leaving 7 bases unmatched. This CDR3 contains 16 residues.

This clonotype was counted a few times. The gene calls are TRBV3-1 and TRBJ2-7; 8 bases fit TRBD1. The CDR3 is 15 amino acids. V gave up 3 bases and J gave up 0 bases; unmatched junction bases: 4. CDR1 and CDR2 (germline): LGHDT, YNNKEL (reference sequence). CDR3 sequence: CASSQTDRVSYEQYF. The CDR3 nucleotides are TGTGCCAGCAGCCAGACGGACAGGGTCTCCTACGAGCAGTACTTC.

CDR3 nucleotide sequence: TGCGCCAGCAGTGGGGAACCGGGACTAGCGGGCGCGAACACCGGGGAGCTGTTTTTT. Translating it yields CASSGEPGLAGANTGELFF. The chain carries TRBV10-2 and TRBJ2-2; TRBD2 matches 12 bases. The CDR3 extends over 19 amino acids. The germline V gene encodes CDR1 WSHSY and CDR2 SAAADI. Trimming cost V 4 bases and J 0 bases; bases outside gene matches: 9.

This clonotype was detected a few times. At one of its ends the junction is not consistent with the germline gene, which may arise from a read error. The gene calls are TRBV28 and TRBJ2-3, with 11 bases that match TRBD2. This CDR3 is built from 16 residues. The germline CDR1 and CDR2 sequences are MDHEN and SYDVKM. The CDR3 loop reads CASSLSLAGGPDTQCF. CDR3 coding DNA: TGTGCCAGCAGTTTATCCCTAGCGGGAGGCCCAGATACGCAGTGTTTT.

This clonotype has a single count. A read error may be the cause here, since a much bigger clone is one base away. This sequence joins TRBV5-1 and TRBJ2-7; possibly TRBD2 for D (5 bases). This CDR3 comprises 14 residues. Germline assignment: CDR1 SGHRS and CDR2 YFSETQ. The ends were cut back, 7 bases at V and 1 base at J, with 15 bases in the middle. The CDR3 DNA reads TGCGCCAGCGGCCTCTGGACTGGTTCCTACGAGCAGTACTTC. Amino acids: CASGLWTGSYEQYF.

This clonotype showed up many times. The chain recombines TRBV5-1 with TRBJ2-1; TRBD1 agrees at 7 bases. Per the germline V gene, CDR1 is SGHRS and CDR2 is YFSETQ. This CDR3 has 12 residues. J gave up 8 bases and V 2 bases, and 1 base lay outside the gene matches. The CDR3 coding sequence is TGCGCCAGCAGCTTTCAGGGGGATGAGCAGTTCTTC. It encodes CASSFQGDEQFF.